A single sample is the source of the 20 T cell receptor beta chains below, sequenced in a study of vaccination and CD4 T cells after COVID-19. The Oncomine TCR Beta short-read assay sequenced DNA from cultured CD4+ T cells. TCRdb passed the PCR reads through MiXCR, listing each CDR3 protein once. The sample holds about 8,000 distinct CDR3 sequences, over 45% seen once. The antigens for these receptors are not known. This sample's treatment: roughly nine-day PBMC culture with coronavirus spike peptide pools or control peptides (ViraFEST assay). The source material was CD4+ T cells from blood, cultured in vitro. The receptors were sampled from a human donor who had recovered from COVID-19.

V and J are TRBV19 and TRBJ1-1; D is ambiguous. The CDR3 has 13 amino acids. Per germline, CDR1 LNHDA and CDR2 SQIVND (reference sequence). Trimming cost V 6 bases and J 1 base, with 9 bases left between them. This CDR3 is CASSGETNTEAFF. The CDR3 bases are TGTGCCAGTAGCGGGGAGACGAACACTGAAGCTTTCTTT. Full variable domain (outside the CDR3, taken from reference TRBV19 and TRBJ1-1): DGGITQSPKYLFRKEGQNVTLSCEQNLNHDAMYWYRQDPGQGLRLIYYSQIVNDFQKGDIAEGYSVSREKKESFPLTVTSAQKNPTAFYLCASSGETNTEAFFGQGTRLTVV.

The chain carries TRBV6-5 and TRBJ1-2, with unresolved D. The ends were cut back, 0 bases at V and 7 bases at J, with 12 bases in the middle. Looked up from germline, CDR1 is MNHEY and CDR2 is SVGAGI. The CDR3 runs to 14 residues. The CDR3 nucleotides read TGTGCCAGCAGTTACTCGAAACTTCTTGCTGGCTACACCTTC. Translating gives CASSYSKLLAGYTF.

V and J are TRBV20-1 and TRBJ1-1; D uncertain. The CDR3 is 13 residues long. V shed 5 bases and J shed 1 base, with 11 bases lying between them. CDR1 and CDR2 from the germline V gene are DFQATT and SNEGSKA (reference sequence). Here the CDR3 DNA reads TGCAGTGCTTTCGATGTGGGGAACACTGAAGCTTTCTTT. Encoded protein: CSAFDVGNTEAFF.

This sequence joins TRBV12-3 or TRBV12-4 and TRBJ2-3; D remains unclear. Trimming removed 3 bases at V and 2 bases at J, with 12 bases between. This CDR3 comprises 15 residues. CDR3: CASSFGNRDTDTQYF. The CDR3 DNA is TGTGCCAGCAGTTTTGGAAACCGAGACACAGATACGCAGTATTTT.

This clonotype was counted a few times. The rearrangement links TRBV6-1 to TRBJ1-6; D not certain. Germline values: CDR1 MNHNS, CDR2 SASEGT. V was shortened by 7 bases and J by 9 bases, with 16 bases between the two germline ends. The CDR3 totals 14 residues. CDR3: CASTQGLSSSPLHF. CDR3 DNA sequence: TGTGCCAGCACCCAAGGACTTTCGAGTTCACCCCTCCACTTT.

The rearrangement joins TRBV6-5 to TRBJ1-3; unclear D gene. V was pared by 4 bases and J by 0 bases, with 7 bases between. This CDR3 comprises 14 residues. Per germline, CDR1 MNHEY and CDR2 SVGAGI. CDR3 region: CASSFGGSGNTIYF. The CDR3 bases are TGTGCCAGCAGTTTCGGAGGCTCTGGAAACACCATATATTTT.

This clonotype showed up just a few times. The CDR3 nucleotides read TGTGCCAGCAGCTATCGCTCAGCAAACCCTAGCACAGATACGCAGTATTTT. This sequence encodes CASSYRSANPSTDTQYF. J is TRBJ2-3 and V is TRBV11-3, with unresolved D. The CDR3 extends over 17 amino acids. The ends were cut back, 4 bases at V and 0 bases at J, with 17 bases in the middle. Germline CDR1 reads SGHNT; CDR2 reads YENEEA. The full variable domain, with the rest looked up from reference TRBV11-3 and TRBJ2-3, is EAGVVQSPRYKIIEKKQPVAFWCNPISGHNTLYWYLQNLGQGPELLIRYENEEAVDDSQLPKDRFSAERLKGVDSTLKIQPAELGDSAVYLCASSYRSANPSTDTQYFGPGTRLTVL.

V gene TRBV7-2 combines with J gene TRBJ1-1; 7 bases agree with TRBD1. This CDR3 region has 13 residues. The germline V gene encodes CDR1 SGHTA and CDR2 FQGNSA. V lost 10 bases, J lost 0 bases, and 5 bases stayed unmatched. The CDR3 nucleotides are TGTGCCACCAAGACAGGGATGAACACTGAAGCTTTCTTT. It codes for CATKTGMNTEAFF.

V and J are TRBV6-2 or TRBV6-3 and TRBJ2-6; a weak D match, TRBD1 (6 bases). The V end was cut by 5 bases, the J end by 6 bases, with 14 bases between. This CDR3 has 15 residues. Per germline, CDR1 MNHEY and CDR2 SVGEGT. The CDR3 here is CASSPITGLANVLTF. In DNA form, the CDR3 reads TGTGCCAGCAGTCCAATTACAGGGTTGGCCAACGTCCTGACTTTC.

This clonotype was observed once. This sequence joins TRBV5-4 and TRBJ2-5, with 11 nucleotides matching TRBD1. The CDR3 contains 17 residues. Germline loops: CDR1 SGHNT, CDR2 YYREEE (reference sequence). Trimming at V came to 4 bases and at J to 4 bases, leaving 12 bases not matched to a gene. CDR3 loop: CASSGTGGYSVGETQYF. The CDR3 coding sequence is TGTGCCAGCAGCGGGACAGGGGGGTATTCCGTAGGAGAGACCCAGTACTTC.

In this sample, this clonotype turned up a few times. The V and J genes are TRBV12-3 or TRBV12-4 and TRBJ1-2; 12 nucleotides match TRBD1. The V segment lost 3 bases and the J segment 4 bases; nucleotides outside the gene matches: 9. This CDR3 region has 17 residues. CDR3 sequence: CASSFTGTGGPPYGYTF. The CDR3 DNA reads TGTGCCAGCAGTTTCACCGGGACAGGGGGCCCCCCCTATGGCTACACCTTC.

The chain uses TRBV20-1 and TRBJ2-7; D remains unclear. The CDR3 covers 14 residues. V was clipped by 0 bases and J by 0 bases, with 9 bases between them. Germline loops: CDR1 DFQATT, CDR2 SNEGSKA (reference sequence). CDR3 DNA sequence: TGCAGTGCTAGAGATCGGCCGAGCTCCTACGAGCAGTACTTC. It translates to CSARDRPSSYEQYF.

The J gene is TRBJ2-7, the V gene TRBV20-1, with a possible D match to TRBD1 (5 bases). Germline CDR1 reads DFQATT; CDR2 reads SNEGSKA (reference sequence). The CDR3 loop spans 14 amino acids. Trimming pared 6 bases from V and 0 bases from J, leaving 15 bases between. CDR3 DNA: TGCAGTGCGTCAAACAGGTGGAACTCCTACGAGCAGTACTTC. Protein product: CSASNRWNSYEQYF.

This clonotype showed up just a few times. The genes are TRBV6-1 and TRBJ2-7; possible D gene TRBD1, 6 bases. The CDR3 loop spans 13 amino acids. Trimming cost V 6 bases and J 3 bases, with 12 bases left between them. CDR1 and CDR2 from the germline V gene are MNHNS and SASEGT. CDR3 nucleotides: TGTGCCAGCAGAGTAGACAGGCGCTACGAGCAGTACTTC. Translation: CASRVDRRYEQYF.

There are a few counts of this clonotype. This chain uses TRBV20-1 with TRBJ2-4; D remains unclear. The CDR3 covers 12 residues. Trimming took 7 bases from V and 8 from J, leaving 15 bases between them. Looked up from germline, CDR1 is DFQATT and CDR2 is SNEGSKA (reference sequence). The CDR3: CSGSGGSDIQYF. Written as DNA, the CDR3 is TGCAGTGGATCTGGCGGATCGGACATTCAGTACTTC.

This clonotype appeared a few times. The rearrangement links TRBV7-2 to TRBJ1-6; D remains unclear. The germline V and J ends were trimmed by 2 bases and 9 bases, with 8 bases remaining between them. The germline CDR1 and CDR2 sequences are SGHTA and FQGNSA. The CDR3 length is 13 residues. CDR3 bases: TGTGCCAGCAGCTTATCCTTGGGTTCACCCCTCCACTTT. Protein product: CASSLSLGSPLHF.

This chain connects TRBV27 to TRBJ2-2, with D possibly TRBD1 on 7 matching bases. This CDR3 region has 15 residues. Trimming removed 5 bases at V and 5 bases at J, with 15 bases between. The V gene's germline CDR1 is MNHEY and CDR2 SMNVEV (reference sequence). DNA for the CDR3: TGTGCCAGCAGTCGAACGACAGGGAGGACCGGGGAGCTGTTTTTT. Translating gives CASSRTTGRTGELFF.

This clonotype appeared a few times. V usage is TRBV19 and J usage is TRBJ1-2, with D maybe TRBD1 (5 bases). With 5 bases removed from V and 1 base from J, the gap between germline ends came to 14 bases. Germline loops: CDR1 LNHDA, CDR2 SQIVND (reference sequence). CDR3 size: 15 residues. In DNA, the CDR3 is TGTGCCAGTAGTTTCCGGGACGGATTTAACTATGGCTACACCTTC. Amino acids: CASSFRDGFNYGYTF.

V is TRBV7-3 and J is TRBJ2-7; 9 nucleotides line up with TRBD2. This CDR3 region has 16 residues. Germline V gives CDR1 SGHTA, CDR2 FQGTGA. V dropped 5 bases and J dropped 2; count of bases not matched to a gene: 10. The CDR3, as DNA: TGTGCCAGCAGCCCCGGGCTTAGCGGGAGTCCCTACGAGCAGTACTTC. Its protein product is CASSPGLSGSPYEQYF.

The V and J genes are TRBV7-2 and TRBJ2-3; weak D call: TRBD2 (5 bases). The CDR3 extends over 15 amino acids. Germline V gives CDR1 SGHTA, CDR2 FQGNSA. V was shortened by 8 bases and J by 4 bases, with 19 bases between the two germline ends. The CDR3 DNA sequence: TGTGCCAGCGGACCTTTCTGGGAGATCGCAGATACGCAGTATTTT. Its translation is CASGPFWEIADTQYF.